This record concerns one T cell receptor (beta chain) sequence. The antigen remains unidentified. This entry is derived from a study of cytomegalovirus exposure and HLA in healthy donors. Study-level information: Earlier results showed roughly 120 million unique TCR beta sequences derived from approximately 170 million T cells. Study-level results: Across donors, most TCRs were seen rarely, yet some public ones were widespread. Some TCR beta chains (164 of them) were listed as cytomegalovirus-associated.

The primer mix had 60 Vbeta and 13 Jbeta primers. Study processing details: Later, 65 million to 85 million unique TCR beta chains were counted in an analysis, and some 10 million of them were shared. Sequencing used immunoSEQ multiplex PCR; TCRdb keeps in-frame clones, though not all of them. D and trimming were read from the DNA, whereas the V and J calls and clone size are those reported in that table. The sample records 89,000 or so clones, 84% being singletons. Unmatched junction bases numbered 2, after V lost 4 bases and J lost 5 bases. In germline, CDR1 is SGHNT, CDR2 YYREEE (reference sequence). This CDR3 is 13 amino acids long.

The specimen sequenced was PBMCs. This clonotype was obtained from a young woman in good health and CMV-seropositive. The genes are TRBV5-4 and TRBJ2-5, with 10 positions matching TRBD2. In nucleotides, the CDR3 is TGTGCCAGCAGCATAGCGGGAGGCGAGACCCAGTACTTC. It translates to CASSIAGGETQYF.